This record covers a single TCR beta chain. The entry originates in a study of blood T cell repertoires in COVID-19. Sequencing was performed with immunoSEQ multiplex PCR; in TCRdb, only in-frame clones are kept and a portion is missing. The data show about 210,000 clones, around 91% seen once. The TCR was taken from a woman in her 40s with acute or convalescent COVID-19. Material: peripheral blood.

The CDR3, as DNA: TGTGCCAGCAGTTACAGGGTCGGGGATAATCAGCCCCAGCATTTT. It yields the protein CASSYRVGDNQPQHF. The chain has TRBV6-5 and TRBJ1-5; no clear D gene. This CDR3 is built from 15 residues. Germline CDR1 reads MNHEY; CDR2 reads SVGAGI. V dropped 2 bases and J dropped 4 bases, with 12 bases sitting between them.